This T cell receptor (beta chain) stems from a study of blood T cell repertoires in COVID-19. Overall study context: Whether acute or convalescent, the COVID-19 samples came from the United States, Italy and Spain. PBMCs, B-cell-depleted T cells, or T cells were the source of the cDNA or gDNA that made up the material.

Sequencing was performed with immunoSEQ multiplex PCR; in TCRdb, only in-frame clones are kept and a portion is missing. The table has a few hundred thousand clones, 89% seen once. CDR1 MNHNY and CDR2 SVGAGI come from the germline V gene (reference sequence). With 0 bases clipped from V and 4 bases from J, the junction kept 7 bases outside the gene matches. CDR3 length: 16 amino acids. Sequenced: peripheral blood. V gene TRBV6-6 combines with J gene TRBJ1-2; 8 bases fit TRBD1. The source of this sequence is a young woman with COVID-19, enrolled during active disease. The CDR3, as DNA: TGTGCCAGCAGTTACTCAGGGGACAGGAGTATCTATGGCTACACCTTC. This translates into CASSYSGDRSIYGYTF.